The sequence of this T cell receptor (beta chain) was determined in a study of human T cells and chemical hapten exposure. Documented time point: patch test 1, 2 weeks after DPC sensitization. Treatment of the sample: therapeutic diphenylcyclopropenone sensitization with weekly scalp DPC. TCRdb reprocessed the RACE reads via MiXCR and lists one record per CDR3 protein. The profile covers about 380,000 distinct CDR3 sequences, with more than 4.5% appearing a single time and approximately 2.1% taken by the ten largest. This clonotype showed up just a few times. Germline values: CDR1 SSHAT, CDR2 FNYEAQ (reference sequence). This CDR3 comprises 15 residues. V lost 5 bases and J lost 8; bases outside the gene matches: 7.

Source: whole blood, taken in connection with sensitization to the hapten diphenylcyclopropenone (DPC). The receptor was isolated from a woman aged 45-65 years with alopecia areata. Some clones in this sample may be carry-over from other donors' samples. The rearrangement links TRBV7-7 to TRBJ2-1, with 12 bases identical to TRBD2. The CDR3 is CASSPTSGSGYEQFF. The CDR3 nucleotides are TGTGCCAGCAGCCCGACTAGCGGGAGTGGTTATGAGCAGTTCTTC.